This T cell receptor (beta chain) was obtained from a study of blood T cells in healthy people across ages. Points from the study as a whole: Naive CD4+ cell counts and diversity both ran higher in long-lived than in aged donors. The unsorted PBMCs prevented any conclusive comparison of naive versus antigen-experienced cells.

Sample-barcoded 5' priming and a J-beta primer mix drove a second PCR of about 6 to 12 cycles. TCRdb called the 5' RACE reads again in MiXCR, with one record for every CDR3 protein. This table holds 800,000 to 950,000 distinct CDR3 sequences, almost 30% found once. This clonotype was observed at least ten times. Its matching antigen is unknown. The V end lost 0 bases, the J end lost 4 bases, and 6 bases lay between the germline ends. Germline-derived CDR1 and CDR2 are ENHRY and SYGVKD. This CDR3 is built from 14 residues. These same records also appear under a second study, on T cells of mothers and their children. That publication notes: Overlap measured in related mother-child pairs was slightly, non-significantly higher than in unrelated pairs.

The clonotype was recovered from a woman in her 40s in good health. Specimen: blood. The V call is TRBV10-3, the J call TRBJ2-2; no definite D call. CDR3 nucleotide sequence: TGTGCCATCAGTGAGTCGTCGGGCACCGGGGAGCTGTTTTTT. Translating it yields CAISESSGTGELFF.